These T cell receptor beta chains were read from a single sample in a study of blood T cell repertoires in COVID-19. Measured with immunoSEQ multiplex PCR; TCRdb has only the in-frame clones, and not every one. The sample carries about 330,000 clones, about 90% recorded once. The sequencing input was PBMCs or T cells enriched from blood (not recorded which). The source of these receptors is a woman aged 25 to 39 who had recovered from COVID-19. CDR3s include the opening cysteine and the closing phenylalanine or tryptophan. The order of the fields is D gene, clone size, J gene, V gene, CDR3 DNA, CDR3 protein. The D gene is left open where the match is weak. The size of a clone is reported for some rows only, either as once, few or many, or as a class for expanded clones.

- | - | TRBJ1-1 | TRBV29-1 | TGCAGCGTAGCCCGCGGAGGCAACACTGAAGCTTTCTTT | CSVARGGNTEAFF
- | - | TRBJ1-4 | TRBV3-1/TRBV3-2 | TGTGCCAGCAGCCAAGAACAGGAAAAACTGTTTTTT | CASSQEQEKLFF
- | once | TRBJ1-3 | TRBV7-2 | TGTGCCAGCAGCTTAGCCAGCGGAGGCTCTGGAAACACCATATATTTT | CASSLASGGSGNTIYF
- | - | TRBJ2-7 | TRBV6-5 | TGTGCCAGCGCCGACTACTACGAGCAGTACTTC | CASADYYEQYF
- | - | TRBJ1-2 | TRBV12-3/TRBV12-4 | TGTGCCAGCAGTCTAGGACTTAACTATGGCTACACCTTC | CASSLGLNYGYTF
TRBD1 | - | TRBJ1-4 | TRBV20-1 | TGCAGTGCTAGTGAGACAGGGAAGGAAAAACTGTTTTTT | CSASETGKEKLFF
TRBD2 | - | TRBJ2-1 | TRBV5-4 | TGTGCCAGCAGCGGCGCGGGGGGGCAACCCTACAATGAGCAGTTCTTC | CASSGAGGQPYNEQFF
- | few | TRBJ1-6 | TRBV2 | TGTGCCAGCAGCCGAAGACAGCCCTCGAGCTCCTATAATTCACCCCTCCACTTT | CASSRRQPSSSYNSPLHF
TRBD1 | - | TRBJ1-2 | TRBV14 | TGTGCCAGCAGCCAAGGGGCAGGGGGCGATGGCTACACCTTC | CASSQGAGGDGYTF
- | - | TRBJ2-3 | TRBV29-1 | TGCAGCGTCAGACCCATTGAGGGAGATACGCAGTATTTT | CSVRPIEGDTQYF
- | - | TRBJ1-2 | TRBV12-3/TRBV12-4 | TGTGCCAGCAGTTACAGGAGAACGGGCTACACCTTC | CASSYRRTGYTF
- | - | TRBJ2-3 | TRBV6-5 | TGTGCCAGCAGGGGGACAACTAGCACAGATACGCAGTATTTT | CASRGTTSTDTQYF
- | once | TRBJ1-6 | TRBV6-5 | TGTGCCAGCAGTTCCGGGACAACCTATAATTCACCCCTCCACTTT | CASSSGTTYNSPLHF
- | - | TRBJ2-7 | TRBV5-5 | TGTGCCAGCAGCTTTTTTGTGGGCAGGGGGGTCGAGCAGTACTTC | CASSFFVGRGVEQYF
- | - | TRBJ2-7 | TRBV18 | TGTGCCAGCTCACCACGTTCTACAGTCCCCTCCTACGAGCAGTACTTC | CASSPRSTVPSYEQYF
- | - | TRBJ1-6 | TRBV19 | TGTGCCTCGGACCCGGGGTTTCATAATTCACCCCTCCACTTT | CASDPGFHNSPLHF
TRBD1 | - | TRBJ2-7 | TRBV24-1 | TGTGCCACCAGTGCGGACAGGGGCTACGAGCAGTACTTC | CATSADRGYEQYF